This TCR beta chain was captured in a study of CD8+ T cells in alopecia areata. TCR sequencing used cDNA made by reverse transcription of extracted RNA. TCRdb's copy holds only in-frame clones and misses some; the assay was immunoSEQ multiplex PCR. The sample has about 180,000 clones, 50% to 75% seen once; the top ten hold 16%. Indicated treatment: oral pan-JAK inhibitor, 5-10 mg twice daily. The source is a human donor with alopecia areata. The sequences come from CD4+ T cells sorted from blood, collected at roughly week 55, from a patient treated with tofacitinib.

CDR3 loop: CASSESGLGEQYF. The CDR3 coding sequence is TGTGCCAGCAGTGAGTCAGGACTCGGGGAGCAGTACTTC. The V call is TRBV2, the J call TRBJ2-7; tentative D call: TRBD2 (5 bases). Germline V gives CDR1 SNHLY, CDR2 FYNNEI. Deletions cut 3 bases from V and 7 bases from J, with 13 bases between. This CDR3 contains 13 residues.